Listed here is a single T cell receptor beta chain. The antigen is unknown. The CDR3 consists of 13 residues. Germline CDR1 SGHKS, CDR2 YYEKEE (reference sequence). The V gene lost 0 bases and the J gene lost 5 bases, with 8 bases spanning the gap. This sample was included in a study of radiotherapy plus CTLA-4 blockade in lung cancer. Study conclusions and caveats: Expansion of tumor-derived TCR clones was observed in blood after radiotherapy plus ipilimumab.

TCRdb keeps only in-frame clones here, not all; method: immunoSEQ multiplex PCR. Of roughly 90,000 clones listed, around 72% are singletons. V gene TRBV5-5 combines with J gene TRBJ2-5, with unresolved D. The clonotype comes from a human donor with non-small cell lung cancer that progressed on radiotherapy plus ipilimumab. Source: peripheral blood, taken from a patient treated with radiotherapy plus ipilimumab. The CDR3 sequence is CASSLAPAETQYF. CDR3 sequence (DNA): TGTGCCAGCAGCTTGGCCCCTGCGGAGACCCAGTACTTC.